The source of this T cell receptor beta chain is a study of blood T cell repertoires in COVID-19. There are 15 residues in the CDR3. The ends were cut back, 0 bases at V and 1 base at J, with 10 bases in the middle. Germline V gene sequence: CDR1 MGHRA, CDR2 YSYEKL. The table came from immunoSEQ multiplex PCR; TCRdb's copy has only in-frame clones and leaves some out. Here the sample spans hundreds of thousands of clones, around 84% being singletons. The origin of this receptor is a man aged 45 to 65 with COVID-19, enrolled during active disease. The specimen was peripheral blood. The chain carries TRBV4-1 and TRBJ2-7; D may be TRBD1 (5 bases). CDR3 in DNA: TGCGCCAGCAGCCAAGATCGGGCAGGGTCCTACGAGCAGTACTTC. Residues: CASSQDRAGSYEQYF.